These 10 T cell receptor beta chains came from one sample sequenced in a study of shared clonotypes between healthy human individuals. Assay: immunoSEQ multiplex PCR; the TCRdb copy retains only in-frame clones and omits some. The sample includes about 1.5 million clones, 95% to 99% of them seen just once. The material sequenced was naive CD4+ T cells sorted from blood. As for subset: CD45RA+ positively selected. The source of these receptors is a man aged 25-45 years in good health.

The sample holds one count of this clone. This chain joins TRBV14 and TRBJ2-1; TRBD2 agrees at 9 bases. The germline V gene encodes CDR1 SGHDN and CDR2 FVKESK. The J segment lost 6 bases and the V segment lost 1 base, leaving 7 bases of the junction unmatched. The CDR3 extends over 16 amino acids. The DNA of the CDR3 is TGTGCCAGCAGCCAAGTAGGTAGCGGGAGTCCCAATGAGCAGTTCTTC. Protein product: CASSQVGSGSPNEQFF.

The V call is TRBV13, the J call TRBJ2-7; TRBD1 matches at 10 bases. This CDR3 has 16 amino acids. Trimming removed 1 base from V and 6 bases from J; junction bases left unmatched: 9. CDR1 is PRHDT, CDR2 FYEKMQ, per germline (reference sequence). In DNA, the CDR3 is TGTGCCAGCAGCTTAGAGGGGACAGGGGAGCCGCGCGAGCAGTACTTC. As protein: CASSLEGTGEPREQYF.

The CDR3 protein is CASGGQQETQYF. The CDR3 DNA sequence: TGTGCCAGCGGGGGACAACAAGAGACCCAGTACTTC. The chain combines TRBV18 with TRBJ2-5; TRBD1 might be the D (6 bases). The germline CDR1 and CDR2 sequences are KGHSH and LQKENI. V was clipped by 8 bases and J by 2 bases, with 9 bases between them. The CDR3 is 12 residues long.

The J gene is TRBJ1-4, the V gene TRBV9, with a weak D call TRBD1 (5 bases). This CDR3 is built from 14 residues. The V and J ends lost 7 bases and 6 bases respectively, with 16 bases between them. CDR1 is SGDLS, CDR2 YYNGEE, per germline. The CDR3, as DNA: TGTGCCAGCGCCAGGGACTCTACCTATGAAAAACTGTTTTTT. It codes for CASARDSTYEKLFF.

The chain carries TRBV5-1 and TRBJ2-2; TRBD2 is a possible D gene (6 bases). CDR3 length: 15 amino acids. Germline V gene data show CDR1 as SGHRS and CDR2 as YFSETQ. V shed 4 bases and J shed 2 bases, with 12 bases lying between them. CDR3 amino acids: CASSPLTSNTGELFF. The CDR3 DNA follows: TGCGCCAGCAGCCCCTTGACTAGTAACACCGGGGAGCTGTTTTTT.

This CDR3 reads CAWSPFGARNAYPGETQYF. In DNA, the CDR3 is TGTGCCTGGAGTCCCTTTGGGGCCAGGAATGCCTACCCTGGGGAGACCCAGTACTTC. The chain couples TRBV30 to TRBJ2-5; D perhaps matches TRBD1 (5 bases). CDR3 length: 19 residues. V was trimmed by 2 bases and J by 5 bases, leaving 30 bases between them. The germline CDR1 and CDR2 sequences are GTSNPN and SVGIG (reference sequence).

V is TRBV4-1 and J is TRBJ1-5; D is ambiguous. Germline V CDR1 and CDR2: MGHRA, YSYEKL. This CDR3 region has 13 residues. Trimming stripped 2 bases from V and 7 bases from J, with 9 bases between. The CDR3 nucleotides are TGCGCCAGCAGCCAAATCCCGAACCAGCCCCAGCATTTT. Translated, it gives CASSQIPNQPQHF.

This CDR3 is CASSPSGRGDSYEQYF. CDR3 in DNA: TGTGCCAGCAGCCCCTCGGGCAGGGGCGACTCCTACGAGCAGTACTTC. This chain joins TRBV7-9 and TRBJ2-7, with TRBD1 as a possible D gene (6 bases). The CDR3 spans 16 residues. CDR1 is SEHNR, CDR2 FQNEAQ, per germline (reference sequence). Trimming stripped 5 bases from V and 0 bases from J, with 17 bases between.

V and J are TRBV6-1 and TRBJ1-4; D remains unclear. Germline CDR1 is MNHNS and CDR2 is SASEGT. Trimming removed 2 bases from V and 11 bases from J, with 9 bases in between. The CDR3 runs 12 residues. As DNA, the CDR3 is TGTGCCAGCAGTGAACGGCCGCTCAAACTGTTTTTT. It translates to CASSERPLKLFF.

This chain links TRBV5-1 with TRBJ2-5; TRBD1 matches 8 bases. The V gene end was trimmed by 3 bases and the J gene end by 0 bases; junction bases not matched to a gene: 1. The CDR3 sequence is 14 residues long. The germline CDR1 and CDR2 sequences are SGHRS and YFSETQ. The CDR3 loop is CASSYRGNQETQYF. CDR3 DNA: TGCGCCAGCAGCTACAGGGGGAACCAAGAGACCCAGTACTTC.